Each of the 5 T cell receptor beta chains below was sequenced from the same sample in a study of T cells after yellow fever vaccination. TCRdb used MiXCR to reprocess the 5' RACE reads, holding one entry per CDR3 protein. Of roughly 310,000 distinct CDR3 sequences listed, about 9.5% were seen once; the top ten hold more than 15%. This specimen consisted of PBMCs, obtained on the day of the first yellow fever vaccination. Receptors were obtained from a young man who received the YFV17D yellow fever vaccine.

V usage is TRBV7-2 and J usage is TRBJ1-6; no clear D gene. This CDR3 is 16 amino acids long. Germline CDR1 and CDR2: SGHTA and FQGNSA. V was pared by 4 bases and J by 6 bases, with 16 bases between. The DNA of the CDR3 is TGTGCCAGCAGCTCAGATAATTTACGGCTTAATTCACCCCTCCACTTT. This sequence encodes CASSSDNLRLNSPLHF.

This clonotype has more than one count but fewer than ten. This sequence joins TRBV5-4 and TRBJ2-1, with TRBD1 as a possible D gene (9 bases). Trimming removed 4 bases from V and 5 bases from J, with 19 bases in between. Germline loops: CDR1 SGHNT, CDR2 YYREEE (reference sequence). CDR3 length equals 16 residues. Here the CDR3 reads CASSPGGDRANNEQFF. Written as DNA, the CDR3 is TGTGCCAGCAGCCCGGGAGGGGACAGGGCGAACAATGAGCAGTTCTTC.

This clonotype has a handful of counts. The DNA for the CDR3 is TGTGCCAGCAGCTTCGGGCCTGGAAACACCATATATTTT. Translated: CASSFGPGNTIYF. J is TRBJ1-3 and V is TRBV7-2; D uncertain. The CDR3 is made up of 13 amino acids. Germline V gene lookup returns CDR1 SGHTA and CDR2 FQGNSA. Deletions cut 3 bases from V and 2 bases from J, with 5 bases between.

This clonotype was counted between two and nine times. V and J are TRBV5-1 and TRBJ2-1; TRBD2 matches 9 bases. After removal of 4 bases from V and 0 bases from J, the junction contained 8 bases not matched to a gene. The length of the CDR3 is 17 residues. Germline V gives CDR1 SGHRS, CDR2 YFSETQ. The CDR3 loop is CASSIGLAIASYNEQFF. Written as DNA, the CDR3 is TGCGCCAGCAGCATCGGACTAGCGATTGCCTCCTACAATGAGCAGTTCTTC.

This clonotype was seen repeatedly, ten times or more. This rearrangement joins TRBV5-4 to TRBJ1-6; a possible D gene is TRBD1 (6 bases). The CDR3 covers 14 residues. Germline CDR1 is SGHNT and CDR2 is YYREEE (reference sequence). V was pared by 0 bases and J by 7 bases, with 8 bases between. The CDR3 protein is CASSLEQGNSPLHF. CDR3 coding DNA: TGTGCCAGCAGCTTGGAACAGGGAAATTCACCCCTCCACTTT.